This T cell receptor beta chain derives from a study of cytotoxic CD8 clonotypes in ibrutinib-treated CLL. The ends lost 5 bases at V and 1 base at J; junction bases unmatched: 4. This CDR3 is 14 amino acids long. CDR1 is SGHTA and CDR2 is FQGNSA in the germline V gene. Data came from immunoSEQ multiplex PCR; TCRdb stores just in-frame clones and leaves some out. Here the sample spans some 140,000 clones, around 84% being singletons. This clone was detected once. This clonotype was sampled from a human donor with chronic lymphocytic leukemia. The rearrangement joins TRBV7-2 to TRBJ2-5; 7 positions match TRBD1. The sample here was PBMCs, taken after 24 months of ibrutinib treatment. DNA for the CDR3: TGTGCCAGCAGCGCGAACAGGGGCCAAGAGACCCAGTACTTC. Its translation is CASSANRGQETQYF.